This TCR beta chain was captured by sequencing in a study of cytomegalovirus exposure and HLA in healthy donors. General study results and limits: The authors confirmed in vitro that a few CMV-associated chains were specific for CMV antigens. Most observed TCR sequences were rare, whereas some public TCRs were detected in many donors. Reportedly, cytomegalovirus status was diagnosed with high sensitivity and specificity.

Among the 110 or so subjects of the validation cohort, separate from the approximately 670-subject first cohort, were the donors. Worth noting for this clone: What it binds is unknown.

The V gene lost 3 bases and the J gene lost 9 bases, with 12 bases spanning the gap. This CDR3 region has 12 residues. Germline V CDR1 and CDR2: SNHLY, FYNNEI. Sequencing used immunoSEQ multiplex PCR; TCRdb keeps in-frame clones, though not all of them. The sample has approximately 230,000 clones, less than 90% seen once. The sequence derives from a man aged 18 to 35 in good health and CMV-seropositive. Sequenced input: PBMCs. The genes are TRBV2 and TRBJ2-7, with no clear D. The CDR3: CASSDVAIGQYF. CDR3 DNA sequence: TGTGCCAGCAGTGATGTGGCTATCGGGCAGTACTTC.